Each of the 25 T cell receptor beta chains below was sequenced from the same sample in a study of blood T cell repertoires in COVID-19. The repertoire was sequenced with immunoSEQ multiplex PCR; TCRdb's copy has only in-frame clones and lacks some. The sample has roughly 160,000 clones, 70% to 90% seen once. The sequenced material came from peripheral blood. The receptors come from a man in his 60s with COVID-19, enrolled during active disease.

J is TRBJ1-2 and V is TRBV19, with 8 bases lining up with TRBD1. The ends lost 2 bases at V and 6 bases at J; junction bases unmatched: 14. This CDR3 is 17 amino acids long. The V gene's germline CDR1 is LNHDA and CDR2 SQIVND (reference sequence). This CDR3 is CASSILPGQVTFHGYTF. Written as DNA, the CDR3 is TGTGCCAGTAGTATACTTCCGGGACAGGTAACGTTCCATGGCTACACCTTC.

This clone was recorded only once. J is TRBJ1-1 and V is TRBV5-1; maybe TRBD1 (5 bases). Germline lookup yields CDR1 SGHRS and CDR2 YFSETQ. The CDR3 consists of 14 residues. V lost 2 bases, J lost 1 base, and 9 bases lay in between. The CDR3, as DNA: TGCGCCAGCAGCTTCGACGGGGGGAACACTGAAGCTTTCTTT. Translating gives CASSFDGGNTEAFF.

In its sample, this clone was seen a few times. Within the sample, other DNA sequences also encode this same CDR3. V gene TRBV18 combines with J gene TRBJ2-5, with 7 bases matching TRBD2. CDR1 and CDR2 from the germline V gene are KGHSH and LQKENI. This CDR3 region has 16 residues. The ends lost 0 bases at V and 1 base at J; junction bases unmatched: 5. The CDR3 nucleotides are TGTGCCAGCTCACCACCGGGCGGGAGCTTCCAAGAGACCCAGTACTTC. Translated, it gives CASSPPGGSFQETQYF.

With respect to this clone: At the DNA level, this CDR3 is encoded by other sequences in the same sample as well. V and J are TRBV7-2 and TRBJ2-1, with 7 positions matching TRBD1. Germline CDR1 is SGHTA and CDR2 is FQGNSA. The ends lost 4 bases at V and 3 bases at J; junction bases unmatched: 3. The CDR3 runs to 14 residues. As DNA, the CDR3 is TGTGCCAGCAGCTCCCGGGACAGCTACAATGAGCAGTTCTTC. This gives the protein CASSSRDSYNEQFF.

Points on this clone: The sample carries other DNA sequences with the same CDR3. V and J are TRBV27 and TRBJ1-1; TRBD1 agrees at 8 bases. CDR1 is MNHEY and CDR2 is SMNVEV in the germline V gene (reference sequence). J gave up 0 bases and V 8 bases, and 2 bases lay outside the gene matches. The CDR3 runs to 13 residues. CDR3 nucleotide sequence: TGTGCCAGCGGGGGACAGGTGAACACTGAAGCTTTCTTT. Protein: CASGGQVNTEAFF.

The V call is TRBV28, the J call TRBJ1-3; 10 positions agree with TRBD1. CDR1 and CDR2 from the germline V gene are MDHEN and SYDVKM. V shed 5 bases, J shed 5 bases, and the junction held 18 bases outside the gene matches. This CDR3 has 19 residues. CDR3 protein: CASSPNFRDRGPWRNTIYF. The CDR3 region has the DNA TGTGCCAGCAGTCCGAACTTCCGGGACAGGGGCCCCTGGAGAAACACCATATATTTT.

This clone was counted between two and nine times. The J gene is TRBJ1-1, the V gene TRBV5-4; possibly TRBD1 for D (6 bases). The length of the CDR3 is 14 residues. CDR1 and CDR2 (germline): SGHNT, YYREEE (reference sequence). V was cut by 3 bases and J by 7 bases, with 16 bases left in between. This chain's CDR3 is CASSSAQGGSEAFF. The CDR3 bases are TGTGCCAGCAGCTCAGCACAGGGTGGGAGTGAAGCTTTCTTT.

CDR3 in amino acids: CASSRTGVTEAFF. In DNA form, the CDR3 reads TGTGCCAGCAGCCGGACAGGGGTAACTGAAGCTTTCTTT. This chain connects TRBV3-1 (or the pseudogene TRBV3-2) to TRBJ1-1, with TRBD1 identical over 9 bases. CDR3 length: 13 residues. Germline trimming cut 4 bases from V and 5 bases from J; bases unmatched to any gene: 2. The germline V gene encodes CDR1 LGHDT and CDR2 YNNKEL (reference sequence).

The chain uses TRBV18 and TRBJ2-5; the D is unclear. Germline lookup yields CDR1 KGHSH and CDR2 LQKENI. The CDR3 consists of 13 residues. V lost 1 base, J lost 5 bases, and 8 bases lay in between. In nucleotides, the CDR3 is TGTGCCAGCTCACCACGAGCGAGGGAGACCCAGTACTTC. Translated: CASSPRARETQYF.

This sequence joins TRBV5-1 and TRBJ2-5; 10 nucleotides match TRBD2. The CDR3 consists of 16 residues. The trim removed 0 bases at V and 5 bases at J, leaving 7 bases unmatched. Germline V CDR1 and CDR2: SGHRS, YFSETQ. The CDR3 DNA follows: TGCGCCAGCAGCTTGGCTGCTAGCGGGGGTTCGGAGACCCAGTACTTC. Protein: CASSLAASGGSETQYF.

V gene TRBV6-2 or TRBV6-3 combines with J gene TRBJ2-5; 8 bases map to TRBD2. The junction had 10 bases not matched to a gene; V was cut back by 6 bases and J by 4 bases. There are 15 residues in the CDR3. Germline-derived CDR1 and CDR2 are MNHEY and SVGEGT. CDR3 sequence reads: CASSSPRGGRETQYF. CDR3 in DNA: TGTGCCAGCAGCTCCCCTCGGGGGGGCAGAGAGACCCAGTACTTC.

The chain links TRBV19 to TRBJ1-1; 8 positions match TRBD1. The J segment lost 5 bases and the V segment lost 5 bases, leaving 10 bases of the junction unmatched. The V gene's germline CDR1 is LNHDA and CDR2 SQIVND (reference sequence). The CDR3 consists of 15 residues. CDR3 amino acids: CASSPQGAQNTEAFF. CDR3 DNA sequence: TGTGCCAGTAGTCCCCAGGGGGCCCAAAATACTGAAGCTTTCTTT.

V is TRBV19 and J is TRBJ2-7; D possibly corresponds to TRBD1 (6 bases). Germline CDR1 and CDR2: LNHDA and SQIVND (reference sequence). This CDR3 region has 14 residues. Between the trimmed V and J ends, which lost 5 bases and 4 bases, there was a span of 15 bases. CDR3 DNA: TGTGCCAGTAGTGCACGGACAGAGTCTTACGAGCAGTACTTC. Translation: CASSARTESYEQYF.

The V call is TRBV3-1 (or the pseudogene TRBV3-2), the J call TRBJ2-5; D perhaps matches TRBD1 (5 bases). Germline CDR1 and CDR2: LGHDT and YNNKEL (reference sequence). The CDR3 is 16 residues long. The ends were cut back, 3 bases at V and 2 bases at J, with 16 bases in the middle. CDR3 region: CASSQAGQGIQETQYF. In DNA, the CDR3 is TGTGCCAGCAGCCAGGCCGGGCAGGGAATACAAGAGACCCAGTACTTC.

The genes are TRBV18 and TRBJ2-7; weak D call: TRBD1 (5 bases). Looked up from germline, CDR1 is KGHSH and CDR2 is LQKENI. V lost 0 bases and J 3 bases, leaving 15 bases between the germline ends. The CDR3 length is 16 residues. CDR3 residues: CASSPPTNTGFYEQYF. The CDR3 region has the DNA TGTGCCAGCTCACCACCGACCAATACAGGATTCTACGAGCAGTACTTC.

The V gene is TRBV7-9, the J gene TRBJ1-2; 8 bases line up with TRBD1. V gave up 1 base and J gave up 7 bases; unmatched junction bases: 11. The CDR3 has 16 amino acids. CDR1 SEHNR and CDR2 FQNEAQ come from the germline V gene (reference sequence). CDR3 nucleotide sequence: TGTGCCAGCAGCTTAGGACAGACAGGGGAGAAGTTTGGCTACACCTTC. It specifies CASSLGQTGEKFGYTF.

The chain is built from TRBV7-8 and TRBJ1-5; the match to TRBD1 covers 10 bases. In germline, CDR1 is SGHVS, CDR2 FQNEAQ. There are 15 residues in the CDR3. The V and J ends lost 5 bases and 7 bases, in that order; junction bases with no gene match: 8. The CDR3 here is CASSDPGQGLQPQHF. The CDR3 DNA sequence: TGTGCCAGCAGCGATCCGGGACAGGGGCTCCAGCCCCAGCATTTT.

The CDR3 nucleotides read TGTGCCAGCAGTTACTCACTACCCTGGAACACTGAAGCTTTCTTT. Translating it yields CASSYSLPWNTEAFF. The rearrangement uses TRBV6-2 or TRBV6-3 and TRBJ1-1; D gene unclear. This CDR3 has 15 amino acids. The V gene's germline CDR1 is MNHEY and CDR2 SVGEGT. The V end lost 0 bases, the J end lost 1 base, and 9 bases lay between the germline ends.

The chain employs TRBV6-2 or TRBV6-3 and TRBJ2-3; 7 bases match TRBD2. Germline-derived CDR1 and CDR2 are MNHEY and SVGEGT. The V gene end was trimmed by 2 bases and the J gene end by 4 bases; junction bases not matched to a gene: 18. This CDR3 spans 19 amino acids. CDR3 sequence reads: CASSYTTVIQRGSPDTQYF. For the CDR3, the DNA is TGTGCCAGCAGTTACACGACCGTGATCCAACGCGGGAGCCCAGATACGCAGTATTTT.

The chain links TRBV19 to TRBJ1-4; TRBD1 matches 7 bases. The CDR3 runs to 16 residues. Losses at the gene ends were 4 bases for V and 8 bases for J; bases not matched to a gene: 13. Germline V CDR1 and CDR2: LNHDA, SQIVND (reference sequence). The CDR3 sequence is CASSKEVRGTGEKLFF. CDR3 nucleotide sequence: TGTGCCAGTAGTAAGGAGGTCAGGGGGACTGGAGAAAAACTGTTTTTT.

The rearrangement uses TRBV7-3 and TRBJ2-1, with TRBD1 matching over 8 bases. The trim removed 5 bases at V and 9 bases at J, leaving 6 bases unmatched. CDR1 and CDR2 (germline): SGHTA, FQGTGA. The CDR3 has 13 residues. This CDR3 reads CASSVQGGGEQFF. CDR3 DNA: TGTGCCAGCAGCGTACAGGGGGGAGGTGAGCAGTTCTTC.

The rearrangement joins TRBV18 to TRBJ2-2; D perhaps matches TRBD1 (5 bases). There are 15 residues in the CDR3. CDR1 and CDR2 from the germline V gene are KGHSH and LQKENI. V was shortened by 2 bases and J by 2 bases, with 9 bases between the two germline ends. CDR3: CASSPRTPNTGELFF. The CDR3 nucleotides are TGTGCCAGCTCACCAAGGACACCAAACACCGGGGAGCTGTTTTTT.

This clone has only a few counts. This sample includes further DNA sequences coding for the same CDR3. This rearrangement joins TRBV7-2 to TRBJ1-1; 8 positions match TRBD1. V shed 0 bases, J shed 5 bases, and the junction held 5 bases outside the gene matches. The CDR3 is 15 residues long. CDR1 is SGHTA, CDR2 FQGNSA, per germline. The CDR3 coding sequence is TGTGCCAGCAGCTTAGCCCAGGGGGCGAGAACTGAAGCTTTCTTT. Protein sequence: CASSLAQGARTEAFF. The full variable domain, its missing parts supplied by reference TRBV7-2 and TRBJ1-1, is GAGVSQSPSNKVTEKGKDVELRCDPISGHTALYWYRQSLGQGLEFLIYFQGNSAPDKSGLPSDRFSAERTGGSVSTLTIQRTQQEDSAVYLCASSLAQGARTEAFFGQGTRLTVV.

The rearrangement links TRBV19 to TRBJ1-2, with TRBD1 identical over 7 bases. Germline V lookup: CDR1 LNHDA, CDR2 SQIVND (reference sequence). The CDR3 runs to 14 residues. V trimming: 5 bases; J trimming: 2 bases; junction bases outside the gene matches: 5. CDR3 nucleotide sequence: TGTGCCAGTAGTGCACCGGGACAGAACTATGGCTACACCTTC. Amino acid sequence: CASSAPGQNYGYTF.

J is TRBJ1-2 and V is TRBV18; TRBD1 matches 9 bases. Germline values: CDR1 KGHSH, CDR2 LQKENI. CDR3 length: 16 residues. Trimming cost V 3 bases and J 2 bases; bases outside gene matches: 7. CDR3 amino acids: CASSPTLGQGNYGYTF. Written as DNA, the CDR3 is TGTGCCAGCTCACCGACGTTAGGACAGGGGAACTATGGCTACACCTTC.